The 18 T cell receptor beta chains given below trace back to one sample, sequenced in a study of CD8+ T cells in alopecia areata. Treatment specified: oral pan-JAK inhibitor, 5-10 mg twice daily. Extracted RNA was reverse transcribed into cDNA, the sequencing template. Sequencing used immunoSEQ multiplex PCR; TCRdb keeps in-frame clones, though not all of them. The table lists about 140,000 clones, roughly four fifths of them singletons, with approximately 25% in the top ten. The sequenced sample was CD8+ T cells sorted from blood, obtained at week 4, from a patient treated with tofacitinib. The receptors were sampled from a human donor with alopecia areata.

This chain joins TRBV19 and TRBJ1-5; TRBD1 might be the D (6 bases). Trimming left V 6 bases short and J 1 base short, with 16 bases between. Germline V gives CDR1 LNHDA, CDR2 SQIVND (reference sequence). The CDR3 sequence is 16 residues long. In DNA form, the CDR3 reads TGTGCCAGTAGCTATCTGGGGGGGGGCAGCAATCAGCCCCAGCATTTT. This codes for CASSYLGGGSNQPQHF.

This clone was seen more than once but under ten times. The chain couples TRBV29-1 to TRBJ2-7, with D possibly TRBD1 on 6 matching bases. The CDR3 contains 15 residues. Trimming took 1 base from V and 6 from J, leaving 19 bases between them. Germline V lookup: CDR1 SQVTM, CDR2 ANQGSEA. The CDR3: CSVEGALDSVSEQYF. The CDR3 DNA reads TGCAGCGTTGAAGGGGCCTTGGACAGCGTTAGCGAGCAGTACTTC.

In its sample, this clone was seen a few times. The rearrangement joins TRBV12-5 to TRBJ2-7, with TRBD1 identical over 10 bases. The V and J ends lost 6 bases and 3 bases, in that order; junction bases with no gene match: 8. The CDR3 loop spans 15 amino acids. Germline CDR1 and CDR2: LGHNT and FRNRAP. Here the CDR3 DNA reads TGTGCTAGTGGGTACCCCGACAGGGGGCTCTACGAGCAGTACTTC. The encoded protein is CASGYPDRGLYEQYF.

The CDR3 sequence is CASNRGQVTGELFF. The CDR3 DNA is TGCGCCAGCAACAGGGGGCAGGTCACCGGGGAGCTGTTTTTT. J is TRBJ2-2 and V is TRBV10-2; 9 nucleotides align to TRBD1. Trimming cost V 7 bases and J 4 bases; bases outside gene matches: 4. This CDR3 has 14 residues. CDR1 is WSHSY and CDR2 is SAAADI in the germline V gene.

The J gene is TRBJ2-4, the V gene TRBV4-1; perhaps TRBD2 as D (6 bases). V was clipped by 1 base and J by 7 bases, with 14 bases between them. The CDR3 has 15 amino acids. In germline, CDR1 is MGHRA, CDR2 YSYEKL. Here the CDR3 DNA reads TGCGCCAGCAGCCAAGTAGGAGGGGTTCTTAACATTCAGTACTTC. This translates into CASSQVGGVLNIQYF.

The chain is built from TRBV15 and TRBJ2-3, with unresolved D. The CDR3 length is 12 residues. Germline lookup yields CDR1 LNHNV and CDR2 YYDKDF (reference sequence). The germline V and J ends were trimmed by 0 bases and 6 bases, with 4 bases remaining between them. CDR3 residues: CATSRDQDTQYF. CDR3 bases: TGTGCCACCAGCAGAGATCAGGATACGCAGTATTTT.

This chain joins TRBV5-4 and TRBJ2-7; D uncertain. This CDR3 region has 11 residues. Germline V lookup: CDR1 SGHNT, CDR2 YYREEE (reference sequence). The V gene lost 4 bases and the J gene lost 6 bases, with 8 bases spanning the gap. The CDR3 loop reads CASSVGIEQYF. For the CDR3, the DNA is TGTGCCAGCAGCGTGGGGATCGAGCAGTACTTC. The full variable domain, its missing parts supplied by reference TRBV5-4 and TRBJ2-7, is ETGVTQSPTHLIKTRGQQVTLRCSSQSGHNTVSWYQQALGQGPQFIFQYYREEENGRGNFPPRFSGLQFPNYSSELNVNALELDDSALYLCASSVGIEQYFGPGTRLTVT.

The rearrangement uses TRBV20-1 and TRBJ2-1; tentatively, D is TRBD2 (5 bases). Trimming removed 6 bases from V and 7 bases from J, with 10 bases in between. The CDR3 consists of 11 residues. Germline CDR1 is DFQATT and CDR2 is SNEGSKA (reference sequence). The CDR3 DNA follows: TGCAGTGCACGGGAAGGAAATGAGCAGTTCTTC. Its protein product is CSAREGNEQFF.

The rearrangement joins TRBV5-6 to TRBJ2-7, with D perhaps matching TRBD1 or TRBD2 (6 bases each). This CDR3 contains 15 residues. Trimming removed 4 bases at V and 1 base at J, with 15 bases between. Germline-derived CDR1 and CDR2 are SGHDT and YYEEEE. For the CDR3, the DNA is TGTGCCAGCAGCCCGGGGGCGCGTGGTTCCTACGAGCAGTACTTC. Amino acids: CASSPGARGSYEQYF.

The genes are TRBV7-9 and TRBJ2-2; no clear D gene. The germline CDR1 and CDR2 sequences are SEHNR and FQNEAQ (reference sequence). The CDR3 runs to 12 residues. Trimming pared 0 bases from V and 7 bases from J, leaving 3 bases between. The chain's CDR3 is CASSLAVGELFF. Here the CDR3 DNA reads TGTGCCAGCAGCTTAGCGGTCGGGGAGCTGTTTTTT.

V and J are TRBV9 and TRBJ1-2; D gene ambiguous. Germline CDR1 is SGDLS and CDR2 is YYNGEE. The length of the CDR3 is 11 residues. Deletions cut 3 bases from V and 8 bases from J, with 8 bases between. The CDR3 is CASSGLGGYTF. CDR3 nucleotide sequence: TGTGCCAGCAGCGGGCTCGGGGGCTACACCTTC.

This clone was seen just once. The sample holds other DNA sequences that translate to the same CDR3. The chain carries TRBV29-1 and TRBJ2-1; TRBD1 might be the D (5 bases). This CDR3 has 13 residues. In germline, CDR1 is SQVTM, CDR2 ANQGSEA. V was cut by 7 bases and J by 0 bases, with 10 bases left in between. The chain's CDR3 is CSARGFSYNEQFF. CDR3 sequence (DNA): TGCAGCGCTAGGGGATTCTCCTACAATGAGCAGTTCTTC.

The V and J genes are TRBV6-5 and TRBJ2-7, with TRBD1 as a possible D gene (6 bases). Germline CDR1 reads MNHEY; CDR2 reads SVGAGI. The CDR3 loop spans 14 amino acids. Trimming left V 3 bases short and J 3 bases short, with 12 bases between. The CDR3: CASSYGQNNYEQYF. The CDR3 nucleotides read TGTGCCAGCAGTTATGGACAGAACAACTACGAGCAGTACTTC.

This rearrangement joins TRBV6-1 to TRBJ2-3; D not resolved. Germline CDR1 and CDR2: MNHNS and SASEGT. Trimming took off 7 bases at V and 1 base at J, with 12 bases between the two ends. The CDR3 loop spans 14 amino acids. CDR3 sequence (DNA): TGTGCCAGCACCGAAGGGTGGGGCACAGATACGCAGTATTTT. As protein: CASTEGWGTDTQYF.

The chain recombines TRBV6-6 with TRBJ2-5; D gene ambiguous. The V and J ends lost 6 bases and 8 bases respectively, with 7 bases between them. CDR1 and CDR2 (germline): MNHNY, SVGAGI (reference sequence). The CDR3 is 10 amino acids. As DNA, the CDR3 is TGTGCCAGCAGGGCCGATACCCAGTACTTC. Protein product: CASRADTQYF.

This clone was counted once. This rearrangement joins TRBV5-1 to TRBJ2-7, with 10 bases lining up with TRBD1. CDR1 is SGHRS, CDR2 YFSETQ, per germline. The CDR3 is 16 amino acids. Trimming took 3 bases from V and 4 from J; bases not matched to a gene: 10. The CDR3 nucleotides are TGCGCCAGCAGCTCGGATCCGGGACAGGGGAGGTACGAGCAGTACTTC. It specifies CASSSDPGQGRYEQYF.

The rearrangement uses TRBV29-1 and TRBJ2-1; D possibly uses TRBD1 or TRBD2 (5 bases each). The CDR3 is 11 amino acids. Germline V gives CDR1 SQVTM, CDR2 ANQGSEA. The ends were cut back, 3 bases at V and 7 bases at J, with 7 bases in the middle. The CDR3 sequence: CSVEGENEQFF. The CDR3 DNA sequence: TGCAGCGTTGAGGGGGAAAATGAGCAGTTCTTC.

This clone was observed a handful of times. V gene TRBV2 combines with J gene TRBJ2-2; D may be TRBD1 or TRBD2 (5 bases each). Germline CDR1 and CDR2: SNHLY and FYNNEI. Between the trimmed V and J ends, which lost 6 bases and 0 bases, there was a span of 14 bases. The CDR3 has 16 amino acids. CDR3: CASRGVDTTNTGELFF. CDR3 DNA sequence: TGTGCCAGCAGGGGAGTGGACACAACGAACACCGGGGAGCTGTTTTTT.